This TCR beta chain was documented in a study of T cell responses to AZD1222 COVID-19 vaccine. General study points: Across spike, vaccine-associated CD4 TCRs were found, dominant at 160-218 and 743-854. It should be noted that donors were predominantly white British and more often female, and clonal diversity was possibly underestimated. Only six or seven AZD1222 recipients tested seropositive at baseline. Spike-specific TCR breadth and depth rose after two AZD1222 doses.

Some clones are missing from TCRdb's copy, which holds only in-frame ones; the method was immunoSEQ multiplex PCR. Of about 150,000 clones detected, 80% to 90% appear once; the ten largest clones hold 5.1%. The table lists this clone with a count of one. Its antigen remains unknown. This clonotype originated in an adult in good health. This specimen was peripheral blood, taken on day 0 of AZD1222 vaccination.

CDR3 sequence: CASSAGRNTIYF. The CDR3 coding sequence is TGTGCCAGTAGCGCGGGGAGAAACACCATATATTTT. The chain is built from TRBV19 and TRBJ1-3; D not certain. Germline CDR1 reads LNHDA; CDR2 reads SQIVND (reference sequence). Trimming removed 6 bases at V and 5 bases at J, with 8 bases between. There are 12 residues in the CDR3.